Listed below are T cell receptor beta chains from one sample, sequenced in a study of regulatory T cells in long-lasting Graves disease. TCRdb processed the multiplex PCR reads anew with MiXCR; each CDR3 protein has one entry. Among hundreds of thousands of distinct CDR3 sequences listed, about a fifth were seen once. Sequencing used peripheral blood mononuclear cells (PBMCs), obtained when the disease was refractory, from a patient treated with antithyroid drugs. The receptors originated from a female donor with Graves disease. Each CDR3 is given with its conserved first and last residue. Fields, in order: clone size, J gene, V gene, D gene, CDR3 DNA, CDR3 protein. A D gene is named only where the DNA matches it firmly. A row's size may be missing; if present it is once, few, many or a size class.

>few|TRBJ2-7|TRBV15|-
TGTGCCACCAGCAGAGATGGGGGGTACTACGAGCAGTACTTC
CATSRDGGYYEQYF
>few|TRBJ1-5|TRBV13|-
TGTGCCAGCAGCTTAAGACAGGAGGACGTTAGCAATCAGCCCCAGCATTTT
CASSLRQEDVSNQPQHF
>many|TRBJ2-5|TRBV27|-
TGTGCCAGCAGTTCCCGGACCAGACAGGCCCCCACAGAGACCCAGTACTTC
CASSSRTRQAPTETQYF
>few|TRBJ2-2|TRBV11-1|-
TGTGCCAGCAGCTCAGGGTCCCACACCGGGGAGCTGTTTTTT
CASSSGSHTGELFF
>-|TRBJ2-2|TRBV12-3/TRBV12-4|-
TGTGCCAGCAGGATCGGAGTGGGCAGCCACACCGGGGAGCTGTTTTTT
CASRIGVGSHTGELFF
>many|TRBJ1-6|TRBV28|TRBD1
TGTGCCAGCAGTTTGGAAGGGGGCGCTACCAGGTCACCCCTCCACTTT
CASSLEGGATRSPLHF
>many|TRBJ1-2|TRBV6-2/TRBV6-3|-
TGTGCCAGCAGTTACTCAGGAGGGGGTGGCTATGGCTACACCTTC
CASSYSGGGGYGYTF
>few|TRBJ2-1|TRBV6-1|TRBD2
TGTGCCAGCAGTCCCACGCGCTCTAGCGGGGGGGTAAATGAGCAGTTCTTC
CASSPTRSSGGVNEQFF
>-|TRBJ2-7|TRBV12-3/TRBV12-4|TRBD1
TGTGCCAGCAGTTCCCCGGGACAGTGGACCTACGAGCAGTACTTC
CASSSPGQWTYEQYF
>-|TRBJ1-2|TRBV19|-
TGTGCCAGTAGTATAACCCCGGGGAGCGGCTACACCTTC
CASSITPGSGYTF
>-|TRBJ1-5|TRBV7-2|-
TGTGCCAGCAGCTTAGATAACAGCTATCAGCCCCAGCATTTT
CASSLDNSYQPQHF
>many|TRBJ2-7|TRBV11-2|-
TGTGCCAGCAGGGAAGGAAGGGGAAAGACCTCCTACGAGCAGTACTTC
CASREGRGKTSYEQYF
>many|TRBJ1-1|TRBV7-2|-
TGTGCCAGCAGCTTACGGATGGCGTGGGACACTGAAGCTTTCTTT
CASSLRMAWDTEAFF
>many|TRBJ2-7|TRBV15|-
TGTGCCACCAGCAGGTCAGGGGTTTCCTACGAGCAGTACTTC
CATSRSGVSYEQYF
>-|TRBJ2-5|TRBV7-8|-
TGTGCCAGCAGCCCGAAAGAGGTACGGGCGATCCAAGAGACCCAGTACTTC
CASSPKEVRAIQETQYF
>-|TRBJ1-2|TRBV7-9|-
TGTGCCAGCAGCCCATGGACGTATGGCTACACCTTC
CASSPWTYGYTF
>many|TRBJ2-2|TRBV28|-
TGTGCCAGCAGTCGACCGCGTGGAGTTTCCGGGGAGCTGTTTTTT
CASSRPRGVSGELFF
>many|TRBJ2-5|TRBV24-1|TRBD2
TGTGCCACCAGTGAAGCGGGGGGCATGGGGACCCAGTACTTC
CATSEAGGMGTQYF
>few|TRBJ1-1|TRBV7-9|-
TGTGCCAGCAGCACCGGGCCCACCCCGGACACTGAAGCTTTCTTT
CASSTGPTPDTEAFF
>-|TRBJ2-7|TRBV9|TRBD1
TGTGCCAGCAGCGACCCCGGGACAGGGAGTTCCGAGCAGTACTTC
CASSDPGTGSSEQYF
>few|TRBJ2-2|TRBV7-9|-
TGTGCCAGCAGCTTACCCATCACCGGGGAGCTGTTTTTT
CASSLPITGELFF
>-|TRBJ2-5|TRBV7-9|-
TGTGCCAGCAGCTTAGCTCACCTTGGGGAGACCCAGTACTTC
CASSLAHLGETQYF
>-|TRBJ1-1|TRBV28|-
TGTGCCAGCAGTTTGTGGGACACAAACACTGAAGCTTTCTTT
CASSLWDTNTEAFF
>many|TRBJ2-7|TRBV13|TRBD1
TGTGCCAGCAGCTTAAACAGGGGTCCCTACGAGCAGTACTTC
CASSLNRGPYEQYF
>many|TRBJ2-5|TRBV29-1|TRBD2
TGCAGCGCTGTGGCTAGCGGGAGGTCGATGCATGAGACCCAGTACTTC
CSAVASGRSMHETQYF
>many|TRBJ1-4|TRBV12-3/TRBV12-4|TRBD1
TGTGCCAGCAGTTCCCCCGGGACAGGGCGGTTAAAACTGTTTTTT
CASSSPGTGRLKLFF
>-|TRBJ2-6|TRBV12-5|-
TGTGCTAGTGGTTGGTACCAGGAGGCTCACTCTGGGGCCAACGTCCTGACTTTC
CASGWYQEAHSGANVLTF
>many|TRBJ2-7|TRBV27|TRBD2
TGTGCCAGCAGTTCCCGGACTAGCGGGGCCACCTACGAGCAGTACTTC
CASSSRTSGATYEQYF
>few|TRBJ2-7|TRBV27|-
TGTGCCAGCAGTTTCACACCTTCCGACAGTACCTACGAGCAGTACTTC
CASSFTPSDSTYEQYF
>many|TRBJ2-2|TRBV2|-
TGTGCCAGCAGTGAATATGGGGTGACCGGGGAGCTGTTTTTT
CASSEYGVTGELFF
>many|TRBJ2-5|TRBV3-1|-
TGTGCCAGCAGCCCGTTTCGGGGAGAGACCCAGTACTTC
CASSPFRGETQYF
>few|TRBJ2-2|TRBV5-6|-
TGTGCCAGCAGCTTGTCAGGGGCTGGGGCCGGGGAGCTGTTTTTT
CASSLSGAGAGELFF
>many|TRBJ2-4|TRBV7-2|-
TGTGCCAGCAGCACCCCCAGTTTCATTCAGTACTTC
CASSTPSFIQYF
>-|TRBJ1-1|TRBV19|-
TGTGCCAGTAGTATGGGGTCATCCACTGAAGCTTTCTTT
CASSMGSSTEAFF
>-|TRBJ1-3|TRBV15|-
TGTGCCACCAGCAGATCCGGAGGAAACACCATATATTTT
CATSRSGGNTIYF
>few|TRBJ2-2|TRBV6-1|-
TGTGCCAGCAGTCAGGTGGACATTTTCACCGGGGAGCTGTTTTTT
CASSQVDIFTGELFF
>many|TRBJ2-7|TRBV28|TRBD1
TGTGCCAGCAGTCCGCCGACAGGGGGCGCCGAGCAGTACTTC
CASSPPTGGAEQYF
>few|TRBJ2-7|TRBV9|TRBD2
TGTGCCAGCAGCGTAGACTGGGGAGGGGCACAGTACTTC
CASSVDWGGAQYF
>many|TRBJ2-3|TRBV6-2/TRBV6-3|TRBD1
TGTGCCAGCAGACAAGGGGGCCAAAGCACAGATACGCAGTATTTT
CASRQGGQSTDTQYF